The subject of this entry is one T cell receptor (beta chain). This sample is drawn from a study of OX40 agonist ivuxolimab in advanced cancers. This table comes from immunoSEQ multiplex PCR, and its TCRdb copy is limited to in-frame clones, with some not included. Of around 64,000 clones in the sample, roughly 89% were seen once. The CDR3 loop spans 18 amino acids. The germline gives CDR1 MNHEY, CDR2 SMNVEV (reference sequence). Trimming cost V 3 bases and J 6 bases; bases outside gene matches: 17. The sample in question was CD4+ or CD8+ T cells sorted from blood, obtained in a trial of the OX40 agonist ivuxolimab. This receptor was identified in an adult with an advanced solid tumor such as melanoma, head and neck, liver or kidney cancer. The V and J genes are TRBV27 and TRBJ2-3, with 8 positions matching TRBD2. The CDR3 region is CASSFRRGTSGSRDTQYF. The CDR3 DNA is TGTGCCAGCAGTTTTAGGAGAGGAACTAGCGGTTCCAGGGATACGCAGTATTTT.